This is a list of T cell receptor beta chains from one sample in a study of blood T cell repertoires in COVID-19. TCRdb's table, derived via immunoSEQ multiplex PCR, lists solely in-frame clones and lacks some. Seen here are some 130,000 clones, 86% observed once, and the top ten hold approximately 10%. Sequencing was carried out using peripheral blood. The receptors stem from a woman aged 65 to 85 with COVID-19, enrolled during active disease. CDR3s include the opening cysteine and the closing phenylalanine or tryptophan. Each record gives: V gene, clone size, CDR3 length, J gene, D gene, CDR3 DNA, CDR3 protein. The D gene is left open where the match is weak. A row's size may be missing; if present it is once, few, many or a size class.

V gene: TRBV29-1; clone size: few; CDR3 length: 13; J gene: TRBJ2-7; D gene: TRBD2; CDR3 DNA: TGCAGCGTTGTCTGGGGGGGGTCCCACGAGCAGTACTTC; CDR3 protein: CSVVWGGSHEQYF
V gene: TRBV5-4; clone size: .; CDR3 length: 12; J gene: TRBJ2-3; D gene: .; CDR3 DNA: TGTGCCAGCTCCAGCGGCACAGATACGCAGTATTTT; CDR3 protein: CASSSGTDTQYF
V gene: TRBV19; clone size: .; CDR3 length: 15; J gene: TRBJ2-1; D gene: TRBD1; CDR3 DNA: TGTGCCAGTAGCTCCGGGACAGGGGGCCGCTATGAGCAGTTCTTC; CDR3 protein: CASSSGTGGRYEQFF
V gene: TRBV7-9; clone size: .; CDR3 length: 14; J gene: TRBJ2-2; D gene: .; CDR3 DNA: TGTGCCAGCAGGACGACAGGGAGGACCGGGGAGCTGTTTTTT; CDR3 protein: CASRTTGRTGELFF
V gene: TRBV3-1/TRBV3-2; clone size: .; CDR3 length: 12; J gene: TRBJ1-2; D gene: .; CDR3 DNA: TGTGCCAGCAGGACAGCCCCCAATGGCTACACCTTC; CDR3 protein: CASRTAPNGYTF
V gene: TRBV11-3; clone size: .; CDR3 length: 13; J gene: TRBJ2-7; D gene: .; CDR3 DNA: TGTGCCAGCAGCCGAGGTCCTCCGGGTGAGCAGTACTTC; CDR3 protein: CASSRGPPGEQYF
V gene: TRBV2; clone size: .; CDR3 length: 15; J gene: TRBJ1-1; D gene: .; CDR3 DNA: TGTGCCAGCAGCATTCTCCGGGGACAGAACACTGAAGCTTTCTTT; CDR3 protein: CASSILRGQNTEAFF
V gene: TRBV15; clone size: .; CDR3 length: 16; J gene: TRBJ2-1; D gene: .; CDR3 DNA: TGTGCCACCAGCAGAGATCAGGCCGGGGGTGCTCAGGGCATCTTCTTC; CDR3 protein: CATSRDQAGGAQGIFF
V gene: TRBV7-2; clone size: .; CDR3 length: 14; J gene: TRBJ1-2; D gene: .; CDR3 DNA: TGTGCCAGCAGCTTAGCGGGTCTTGTGGGGGCACACACCTTC; CDR3 protein: CASSLAGLVGAHTF
V gene: TRBV28; clone size: .; CDR3 length: 12; J gene: TRBJ2-2; D gene: .; CDR3 DNA: TGTGCCAGCAGTTCAAACACCGGGGAGCTGTTTTTT; CDR3 protein: CASSSNTGELFF
V gene: TRBV6-5; clone size: .; CDR3 length: 16; J gene: TRBJ1-2; D gene: TRBD1; CDR3 DNA: TGTGCCAGCAGTTACCTCAGGACAGGGGGCGGCTATGGCTACACCTTC; CDR3 protein: CASSYLRTGGGYGYTF
V gene: TRBV3-1/TRBV3-2; clone size: .; CDR3 length: 17; J gene: TRBJ1-3; D gene: .; CDR3 DNA: TGTGCCAGCAGCCAATCGGGCGGGGACCAACACGTAAACACCATATATTTT; CDR3 protein: CASSQSGGDQHVNTIYF
V gene: TRBV6-5; clone size: .; CDR3 length: 13; J gene: TRBJ2-7; D gene: .; CDR3 DNA: TGTGCCAGCCGCGGAGAGAACTCCTACGAGCAGTACTTC; CDR3 protein: CASRGENSYEQYF
V gene: TRBV11-2; clone size: .; CDR3 length: 16; J gene: TRBJ2-3; D gene: TRBD1; CDR3 DNA: TGTGCCAGCAGCTTAGGCATGGACAGGGGGACAGATACGCAGTATTTT; CDR3 protein: CASSLGMDRGTDTQYF
V gene: TRBV6-6; clone size: once; CDR3 length: 10; J gene: TRBJ2-7; D gene: .; CDR3 DNA: TGTGCCAGCAAGGGGTTTGGTCAGTACTTC; CDR3 protein: CASKGFGQYF
V gene: TRBV15; clone size: .; CDR3 length: 16; J gene: TRBJ1-5; D gene: TRBD1; CDR3 DNA: TGTGCCACCAGCAGAGATTTCGGACAGGGGGTAGGACTCCAGCATTTT; CDR3 protein: CATSRDFGQGVGLQHF
V gene: TRBV18; clone size: .; CDR3 length: 16; J gene: TRBJ1-4; D gene: TRBD1; CDR3 DNA: TGTGCCAGCTCACCAAGGGGGACAGGGACAAATGAAAAACTGTTTTTT; CDR3 protein: CASSPRGTGTNEKLFF
V gene: TRBV19; clone size: .; CDR3 length: 14; J gene: TRBJ2-7; D gene: .; CDR3 DNA: TGTGCCAGTAGTATAGGCCAGGGATCCTACGAGCAGTACTTC; CDR3 protein: CASSIGQGSYEQYF
V gene: TRBV7-8; clone size: once; CDR3 length: 13; J gene: TRBJ2-1; D gene: TRBD2; CDR3 DNA: TGTGCCAGCAGCGACTCCGGGACTACCAAGCAGTTCTTC; CDR3 protein: CASSDSGTTKQFF
V gene: TRBV5-1; clone size: few; CDR3 length: 16; J gene: TRBJ2-1; D gene: TRBD2; CDR3 DNA: TGCGCCAGCAGCTTGGCCGCTAGCGGGACCCACAATGAGCAGTTCTTC; CDR3 protein: CASSLAASGTHNEQFF
V gene: TRBV5-6; clone size: .; CDR3 length: 12; J gene: TRBJ2-7; D gene: .; CDR3 DNA: TGTGCCAGCAGCTCCCACACCTACGAGCAGTACTTC; CDR3 protein: CASSSHTYEQYF
V gene: TRBV18; clone size: .; CDR3 length: 14; J gene: TRBJ2-5; D gene: TRBD2; CDR3 DNA: TGTGCCAGCTCACGCAGCGGGGGGGCTGAGACCCAGTACTTC; CDR3 protein: CASSRSGGAETQYF
V gene: TRBV30; clone size: .; CDR3 length: 13; J gene: TRBJ1-2; D gene: .; CDR3 DNA: TGTGCCTGGAGGGAATCTATGTCTAGGCGCTACACCTTC; CDR3 protein: CAWRESMSRRYTF
V gene: TRBV2; clone size: .; CDR3 length: 17; J gene: TRBJ2-2; D gene: TRBD2; CDR3 DNA: TGTGCCAGCAGTAACGGGACTAGCGGGGGGCGGACCGGGGAGCTGTTTTTT; CDR3 protein: CASSNGTSGGRTGELFF
V gene: TRBV5-8; clone size: .; CDR3 length: 14; J gene: TRBJ1-1; D gene: .; CDR3 DNA: TGTGCCAGCAGCAATCGGTGGGGCAAGGCTGAAGCTTTCTTT; CDR3 protein: CASSNRWGKAEAFF
V gene: TRBV5-1; clone size: .; CDR3 length: 16; J gene: TRBJ2-1; D gene: TRBD2; CDR3 DNA: TGCGCCAGCAGCTTTTCTGAGCGGGGGCCGTACAATGAGCAGTTCTTC; CDR3 protein: CASSFSERGPYNEQFF
V gene: TRBV5-1; clone size: .; CDR3 length: 14; J gene: TRBJ2-7; D gene: .; CDR3 DNA: TGCGCCAGCAGCCCGGCGGCCAGAGACTACGAGCAGTACTTC; CDR3 protein: CASSPAARDYEQYF
V gene: TRBV2; clone size: .; CDR3 length: 15; J gene: TRBJ1-6; D gene: .; CDR3 DNA: TGTGCCAGCAGTATAGGCCGCGGGGGGTTCGGGGCCCTCCACTTT; CDR3 protein: CASSIGRGGFGALHF
V gene: TRBV10-2; clone size: .; CDR3 length: 14; J gene: TRBJ2-1; D gene: TRBD2; CDR3 DNA: TGCGCCAGCAGTTTAGCGGGGGGCCCTAATGAGCAGTTCTTC; CDR3 protein: CASSLAGGPNEQFF
V gene: TRBV9; clone size: .; CDR3 length: 16; J gene: TRBJ1-2; D gene: .; CDR3 DNA: TGTGCCAGCAGCGTAGGACCTCAGGGAACCGGATCTGGCTACACCTTC; CDR3 protein: CASSVGPQGTGSGYTF
V gene: TRBV2; clone size: .; CDR3 length: 13; J gene: TRBJ2-7; D gene: .; CDR3 DNA: TGTGCCAGCAGTTCCAGTCCTTTCTACGAGCAGTACTTC; CDR3 protein: CASSSSPFYEQYF
V gene: TRBV11-2; clone size: .; CDR3 length: 19; J gene: TRBJ2-7; D gene: .; CDR3 DNA: TGTGCCAGCAGCTTAGAAAGATATGGAGGAAACCTTAGAGGGTACGAGCAGTACTTC; CDR3 protein: CASSLERYGGNLRGYEQYF
V gene: TRBV20-1; clone size: .; CDR3 length: 13; J gene: TRBJ2-1; D gene: TRBD2; CDR3 DNA: TGCAGTGCTAGTAGCGGGGGGGGAGATGAGCAGTTCTTC; CDR3 protein: CSASSGGGDEQFF
V gene: TRBV30; clone size: once; CDR3 length: 13; J gene: TRBJ1-1; D gene: .; CDR3 DNA: TGTGCCTGCCAGAACACGAAGAACACTGAAGCTTTCTTT; CDR3 protein: CACQNTKNTEAFF
V gene: TRBV2; clone size: .; CDR3 length: 14; J gene: TRBJ1-5; D gene: .; CDR3 DNA: TGTGCCAGCGGGGCAGGGGATAGCAATCAGCCCCAGCATTTT; CDR3 protein: CASGAGDSNQPQHF
V gene: TRBV3-1/TRBV3-2; clone size: .; CDR3 length: 16; J gene: TRBJ2-3; D gene: TRBD2; CDR3 DNA: TGTGCCAGCAGCCGAAGGACTAGCGGTAGCACAGATACGCAGTATTTT; CDR3 protein: CASSRRTSGSTDTQYF
V gene: TRBV7-2; clone size: .; CDR3 length: 15; J gene: TRBJ2-7; D gene: .; CDR3 DNA: TGTGCCAGCAGCCCCACCCCATTACTAATTGGCGAGCAGTACTTC; CDR3 protein: CASSPTPLLIGEQYF
V gene: TRBV6-5; clone size: .; CDR3 length: 15; J gene: TRBJ1-3; D gene: .; CDR3 DNA: TGTGCCAGCAGTTACCGCGGTGTGTCTGGAAACACCATATATTTT; CDR3 protein: CASSYRGVSGNTIYF
V gene: TRBV9; clone size: .; CDR3 length: 18; J gene: TRBJ2-1; D gene: TRBD2; CDR3 DNA: TGTGCCAGCAGCGTAGGGGGACTAGCGGGTTCCTCCTACAATGAGCAGTTCTTC; CDR3 protein: CASSVGGLAGSSYNEQFF
V gene: TRBV19; clone size: .; CDR3 length: 15; J gene: TRBJ1-5; D gene: TRBD1; CDR3 DNA: TGTGCCAGTAGTAGGGGACAGGCTAGCAATCAGCCCCAGCATTTT; CDR3 protein: CASSRGQASNQPQHF
V gene: TRBV11-1; clone size: .; CDR3 length: 15; J gene: TRBJ2-7; D gene: .; CDR3 DNA: TGTGCCAGCAGCCCCTCCCGAGGACTTTCCTACGAGCAGTACTTC; CDR3 protein: CASSPSRGLSYEQYF
V gene: TRBV7-9; clone size: once; CDR3 length: 14; J gene: TRBJ2-1; D gene: TRBD2; CDR3 DNA: TGTGCCAGCAGCTTATGGCTAGCGGGGGATGAGCAGTTCTTC; CDR3 protein: CASSLWLAGDEQFF
V gene: TRBV5-6; clone size: .; CDR3 length: 18; J gene: TRBJ2-7; D gene: .; CDR3 DNA: TGTGCCAGCAGCTATAATTACGACCAGGGGTTAGACGGATACGAGCAGTACTTC; CDR3 protein: CASSYNYDQGLDGYEQYF
V gene: TRBV6-2/TRBV6-3; clone size: .; CDR3 length: 14; J gene: TRBJ1-2; D gene: .; CDR3 DNA: TGTGCCAGCAGCGACCTCGGGGCTAACTATGGCTACACCTTC; CDR3 protein: CASSDLGANYGYTF
V gene: TRBV5-1; clone size: .; CDR3 length: 15; J gene: TRBJ1-1; D gene: TRBD1; CDR3 DNA: TGCGCCAGCAGCTCTTCCGGGACAGGGGTCACTGAAGCTTTCTTT; CDR3 protein: CASSSSGTGVTEAFF
V gene: TRBV7-2; clone size: .; CDR3 length: 15; J gene: TRBJ2-1; D gene: TRBD2; CDR3 DNA: TGTGCCAGCAGCGGAGTCGGGACTAACCACAATGAGCAGTTCTTC; CDR3 protein: CASSGVGTNHNEQFF
V gene: TRBV27; clone size: once; CDR3 length: 14; J gene: TRBJ1-1; D gene: .; CDR3 DNA: TGTGCCAGCAGGCCCTCGGAGGGGCGAACAGAAGCTTTCTTT; CDR3 protein: CASRPSEGRTEAFF
V gene: TRBV28; clone size: .; CDR3 length: 15; J gene: TRBJ2-5; D gene: .; CDR3 DNA: TGTGCCAGCAGTTTCCCCCAACAGGGCCAAGAGACCCAGTACTTC; CDR3 protein: CASSFPQQGQETQYF
V gene: TRBV4-1; clone size: .; CDR3 length: 15; J gene: TRBJ1-6; D gene: .; CDR3 DNA: TGCGCCAGCAGCCAAGACCGGTCGATTAATTCACCCCTCCACTTT; CDR3 protein: CASSQDRSINSPLHF
V gene: TRBV5-1; clone size: .; CDR3 length: 15; J gene: TRBJ2-1; D gene: TRBD2; CDR3 DNA: TGCGCCAGCAGCTTGCGGCGGGGGTTGAACAATGAGCAGTTCTTC; CDR3 protein: CASSLRRGLNNEQFF
V gene: TRBV5-1; clone size: .; CDR3 length: 15; J gene: TRBJ2-5; D gene: TRBD2; CDR3 DNA: TGCGCCAGCAGCCCTTCCACTAGCGGCCGAGAGACCCAGTACTTC; CDR3 protein: CASSPSTSGRETQYF
V gene: TRBV5-1; clone size: few; CDR3 length: 14; J gene: TRBJ2-1; D gene: TRBD1; CDR3 DNA: TGCGCCAGCAGCCGGGACAGGGCGGTCAATGAGCAGTTCTTC; CDR3 protein: CASSRDRAVNEQFF
V gene: TRBV19; clone size: .; CDR3 length: 13; J gene: TRBJ1-2; D gene: TRBD1; CDR3 DNA: TGTGCCAGTAGTAGGCGGACAGGGGATGGCTACACCTTC; CDR3 protein: CASSRRTGDGYTF
V gene: TRBV7-2; clone size: .; CDR3 length: 13; J gene: TRBJ1-2; D gene: TRBD1; CDR3 DNA: TGTGCCAGCAGCATAGGGACAGGGGTTGGCTACACCTTC; CDR3 protein: CASSIGTGVGYTF